The rows below give T cell receptor beta chains drawn from one sample of a study of shared clonotypes between healthy human individuals. Using immunoSEQ multiplex PCR, the repertoire was profiled, and TCRdb retains in-frame clones only, with some absent. The repertoire has 150,000 to 200,000 clones, 65% to 80% of them found once; the top ten carry over 9.5%. Material for sequencing was memory CD4+ T cells sorted from blood. These TCRs come from a man aged 25-45 years in good health. CDR3s include the opening cysteine and the closing phenylalanine or tryptophan. A D gene is named only where the DNA matches it firmly. Only part of the rows carry a size: once, few, many, or a class if the clone is expanded.

size | J | V | length | D | DNA | CDR3
. | TRBJ1-2 | TRBV5-6 | 13 | TRBD1 | TGTACCAGCAGCTTGTGGGACAGGGCTGGCTACACCTTC | CTSSLWDRAGYTF
. | TRBJ1-1 | TRBV5-1 | 11 | . | TGCGCCAGCAGAGCGGGCGCTGAAGCTTTCTTT | CASRAGAEAFF
many | TRBJ2-3 | TRBV19 | 12 | . | TGTGCCAGTAGTAAAGACACAGATACGCAGTATTTT | CASSKDTDTQYF
. | TRBJ2-1 | TRBV27 | 16 | TRBD2 | TGTGCCAGCAGTTCGCTATATAGCGGGAGTAGTAATGAGCAGTTCTTC | CASSSLYSGSSNEQFF
. | TRBJ2-1 | TRBV7-2 | 16 | . | TGTGCCAGCAGCTTAGGCCCCGTGGGAACCTACAATGAGCAGTTCTTC | CASSLGPVGTYNEQFF
. | TRBJ2-2 | TRBV27 | 17 | TRBD2 | TGTGCCAGCAGTTACTACGGCGGGAGGGTTAACACCGGGGAGCTGTTTTTT | CASSYYGGRVNTGELFF
. | TRBJ2-1 | TRBV5-6 | 13 | TRBD2 | TGTGCCAGCAGCGCGGGAGTAGAAAATGAGCAGTTCTTC | CASSAGVENEQFF
once | TRBJ2-1 | TRBV11-3 | 14 | . | TGTGCCAGCAGCTTATTAGGGGCATACAATGAGCAGTTCTTC | CASSLLGAYNEQFF
. | TRBJ1-2 | TRBV9 | 14 | . | TGTGCCAGCAACCCCTCTCCAGTGAACTATGGCTACACCTTC | CASNPSPVNYGYTF
. | TRBJ2-1 | TRBV29-1 | 14 | TRBD2 | TGCAGCGTAGATGGGACTAGCGGGTTCCATGAGCAGTTCTTC | CSVDGTSGFHEQFF
. | TRBJ2-3 | TRBV7-6 | 15 | TRBD2 | TGTGCCAGCAGCTCTAGCGGGAGGGGCACAGATACGCAGTATTTT | CASSSSGRGTDTQYF
. | TRBJ2-3 | TRBV7-2 | 14 | . | TGTGCCAGCAGCTTGGACTCTAGCACAGATACGCAGTATTTT | CASSLDSSTDTQYF
. | TRBJ1-1 | TRBV2 | 13 | . | TGTGCCAGCAGGTCGGATGGGAACACTGAAGCTTTCTTT | CASRSDGNTEAFF
. | TRBJ2-5 | TRBV5-4 | 15 | . | TGTGCCAGCAGTTCCCGGCGGGGCCGGGACGAGACCCAGTACTTC | CASSSRRGRDETQYF
. | TRBJ2-3 | TRBV7-3 | 14 | . | TGTGCCAGCAGCTTGCGTGGTAGCACAGATACGCAGTATTTT | CASSLRGSTDTQYF
. | TRBJ2-2 | TRBV29-1 | 13 | TRBD2 | TGCAGCGTTAGGGCGGGAGTTACCGGGGAGCTGTTTTTT | CSVRAGVTGELFF
. | TRBJ2-3 | TRBV6-5 | 11 | . | TGTGCCAGCAGAGTCGGAGATACGCAGTATTTT | CASRVGDTQYF
many | TRBJ2-5 | TRBV7-8 | 14 | . | TGTGCCAGCATCGAGAGACGGGGCGGAGAGACCCAGTACTTC | CASIERRGGETQYF
once | TRBJ2-3 | TRBV20-1 | 11 | . | TGCAGTGCTAGAGTAGATGGACCGCAGTATTTT | CSARVDGPQYF
. | TRBJ2-2 | TRBV7-9 | 14 | . | TGTGCCAGCAGCTTGCGGCCAGACACCGGGGAGCTGTTTTTT | CASSLRPDTGELFF
. | TRBJ1-5 | TRBV29-1 | 13 | . | TGCAGCGTTGCTACAGGGAACAATCAGCCCCAGCATTTT | CSVATGNNQPQHF
many | TRBJ2-3 | TRBV7-7 | 16 | . | TGTGCTAGCAGCTTGATTTGGGACCAAGGTCGGGCTACGCAGTATTTT | CASSLIWDQGRATQYF
few | TRBJ2-2 | TRBV10-1 | 16 | . | TGCGCCAGCAGCCGTACTAGCACCCCCCGGAGGGGGGAGCTGTTTTTT | CASSRTSTPRRGELFF
. | TRBJ2-7 | TRBV11-2 | 16 | . | TGTGCCAGCAGCTTAACAGTCTCTGGCACCTCCTACGAGCAGTACTTC | CASSLTVSGTSYEQYF
. | TRBJ2-3 | TRBV18 | 15 | . | TGTGCCAGCTCACCAGGGGCGGGCCGCACAGATACGCAGTATTTT | CASSPGAGRTDTQYF
. | TRBJ1-2 | TRBV19 | 14 | TRBD1 | TGTGCCAGTCATAAGGGACAGGGGGCAGCTGGCTACACCTTC | CASHKGQGAAGYTF
. | TRBJ1-5 | TRBV2 | 14 | . | TGTGCCAGCACAACGGGACCAGTGGGGCAGCCCCAGCATTTT | CASTTGPVGQPQHF
. | TRBJ2-1 | TRBV9 | 15 | TRBD2 | TGTGCCAGCAGCGGCCGACTAGCGGCTCACAATGAGCAGTTCTTC | CASSGRLAAHNEQFF
. | TRBJ1-2 | TRBV6-1 | 15 | . | TGTGCCAGCAATCCCGGGACCGGAACTAACTATGGCTACACCTTC | CASNPGTGTNYGYTF
. | TRBJ2-7 | TRBV7-2 | 15 | TRBD2 | TGTGCCAGCAGCACGAGACGTGGGGGGAGGGACGAGCAGTACTTC | CASSTRRGGRDEQYF
. | TRBJ2-1 | TRBV9 | 13 | . | TGTGCCAGCAGCCGAGGCTCCTACAATGAGCAGTTCTTC | CASSRGSYNEQFF
. | TRBJ2-7 | TRBV29-1 | 13 | . | TGCAGCGGCGGGACAGCCTGGTTTTCCGAGCAGTACTTC | CSGGTAWFSEQYF
few | TRBJ2-3 | TRBV27 | 16 | TRBD2 | TGTGCCAGCAGTCCGACAGCGGGAGTGGAAACAGATACGCAGTATTTT | CASSPTAGVETDTQYF
few | TRBJ2-7 | TRBV28 | 14 | . | TGTGCCAGCAGTTTAAGTACGGGCAGATACGAGCAGTACTTC | CASSLSTGRYEQYF
. | TRBJ2-1 | TRBV11-2 | 17 | TRBD2 | TGTGCCAGCAGCCCGAGTCGACTAGCGGGACATTCGAGTGAGCAGTTCTTC | CASSPSRLAGHSSEQFF
few | TRBJ1-2 | TRBV5-1 | 12 | . | TGCGCCAGCAGCTCCACTGGAGAAAGCTACACCTTC | CASSSTGESYTF
. | TRBJ1-1 | TRBV19 | 15 | . | TGTGCCAGTAGTAGCGCCGGGAGACTGAACACTGAAGCTTTCTTT | CASSSAGRLNTEAFF
few | TRBJ1-1 | TRBV7-2 | 15 | . | TGTGCCAGCAGCTTAGTGGGCAGGGTAAACACTGAAGCTTTCTTT | CASSLVGRVNTEAFF
. | TRBJ1-2 | TRBV28 | 15 | . | TGTGCCAGCAGTCGAACCTCAGGGGTCTTGTATGGCTACACCTTC | CASSRTSGVLYGYTF
few | TRBJ2-3 | TRBV6-5 | 12 | . | TGTGCCAGCAGTTCGGACACAGATACGCAGTATTTT | CASSSDTDTQYF
. | TRBJ2-2 | TRBV18 | 16 | TRBD2 | TGTGCCAGCTCACCGAGTAGCGGGAGGGCTTCCGGGGAGCTGTTTTTT | CASSPSSGRASGELFF
. | TRBJ2-1 | TRBV21-1 | 15 | . | TGTGCCAGCAGCAAAGGGCGTTACTCCTACAATGAGCAGTTCTTC | CASSKGRYSYNEQFF
once | TRBJ2-1 | TRBV27 | 16 | . | TGTGCCAGCAGTTTAAAGCGCCTGAGCGGTTTCAATGAGCAGTTCTTC | CASSLKRLSGFNEQFF
. | TRBJ2-5 | TRBV20-1 | 11 | . | TGCAGTGCTAGTTTCCTTGGTCTCCAGTACTTC | CSASFLGLQYF
. | TRBJ2-5 | TRBV5-1 | 13 | . | TGCGCCAGCAGCCTTCAAGATGGGGGGACCCAGTACTTC | CASSLQDGGTQYF
. | TRBJ2-4 | TRBV10-2 | 15 | TRBD2 | TGCGCCAGCAGGCAGCGGGATTTAGCCAAAAACATTCAGTACTTC | CASRQRDLAKNIQYF
few | TRBJ1-1 | TRBV7-9 | 12 | . | TGTGCCAGCAGCGGGCGCCGGGCTGAAGCTTTCTTT | CASSGRRAEAFF
. | TRBJ2-1 | TRBV9 | 15 | . | TGTGCCAGCAGCGTAGGAGAAGTATCTAGGAATGAGCAGTTCTTC | CASSVGEVSRNEQFF
. | TRBJ1-5 | TRBV7-2 | 14 | TRBD1 | TGTGCCAGCAGCTTAAGGACAGGGGGACAGCCCCAGCATTTT | CASSLRTGGQPQHF
. | TRBJ2-3 | TRBV11-2 | 14 | . | TGTGCCAGCAGCTTAACCTCCGGCCCAGATACACAGTATTTT | CASSLTSGPDTQYF
once | TRBJ1-3 | TRBV5-1 | 14 | . | TGCGCCAGCAGCTTGACTGGTCTGGGAAACACCATATATTTT | CASSLTGLGNTIYF
once | TRBJ1-5 | TRBV7-8 | 15 | . | TGTGCCAGCAGCTTACAGGGACGTAGCAATCAGCCCCAGCATTTT | CASSLQGRSNQPQHF
. | TRBJ2-5 | TRBV7-8 | 15 | . | TGTGCCAGCAGCCTTGTGGGGGGCCGGCAAGAGACCCAGTACTTC | CASSLVGGRQETQYF
. | TRBJ1-2 | TRBV5-5 | 15 | . | TGTGCCAGCAGCCCCGTGGAGGCGCGGGTCTATGGCTACACCTTC | CASSPVEARVYGYTF
. | TRBJ2-3 | TRBV6-1 | 13 | . | TGTGCCAGCAGTGAGGTCTACACAGATACGCAGTATTTT | CASSEVYTDTQYF
. | TRBJ1-2 | TRBV27 | 14 | . | TGTGCCAGCAGATTGAACTCCGTCGGGGATGGCTACACCTTC | CASRLNSVGDGYTF
. | TRBJ2-2 | TRBV18 | 16 | . | TGTGCCAGCTCACCGGGGATCGCGGGACTCACCGGGGAGCTGTTTTTT | CASSPGIAGLTGELFF
few | TRBJ1-5 | TRBV28 | 14 | TRBD1 | TGTGCCAGCAGTTTGGCAGGGGGCGTTCAGCCCCAGCATTTT | CASSLAGGVQPQHF
once | TRBJ2-5 | TRBV4-1 | 14 | . | TGCGCCAGCAGCCAAGGTGCCATTGGGGAGACCCAGTACTTC | CASSQGAIGETQYF
. | TRBJ2-1 | TRBV7-9 | 15 | TRBD2 | TGTGCCAGCAGCCGAGGACTAGCAGGGTACAATGAGCAGTTCTTC | CASSRGLAGYNEQFF